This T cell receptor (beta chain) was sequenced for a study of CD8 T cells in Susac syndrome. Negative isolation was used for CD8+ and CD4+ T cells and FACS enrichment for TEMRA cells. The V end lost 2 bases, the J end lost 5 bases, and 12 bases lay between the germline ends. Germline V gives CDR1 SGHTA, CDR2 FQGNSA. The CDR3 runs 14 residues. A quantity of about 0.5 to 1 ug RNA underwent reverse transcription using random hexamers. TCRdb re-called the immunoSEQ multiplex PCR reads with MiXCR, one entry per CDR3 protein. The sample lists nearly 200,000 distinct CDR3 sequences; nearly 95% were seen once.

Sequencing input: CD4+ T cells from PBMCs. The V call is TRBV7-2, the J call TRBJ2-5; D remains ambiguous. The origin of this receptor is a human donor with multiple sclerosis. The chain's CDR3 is CASSLRPGPETQYF. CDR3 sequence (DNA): TGTGCCAGCAGCTTAAGACCCGGTCCGGAGACCCAGTACTTC.